Listed below are T cell receptor beta chains from one sample, sequenced in a study of blood T cell repertoires in COVID-19. This table comes from immunoSEQ multiplex PCR, and its TCRdb copy is limited to in-frame clones, with some not included. This sample has under 200,000 clones; roughly nine tenths occur once, and the top ten carry roughly 2%. The sequencing sample was made of peripheral blood. The source is a man aged 70-80 years with active or convalescent COVID-19. Both conserved end residues are part of each CDR3. Each record gives: D gene, clone size, J gene, V gene, CDR3 protein, CDR3 DNA. The D gene is left open where the match is weak. Not all rows give a size; the values are once, few, many and, for expanded clones, a class.

d_call: -
clone_size: -
j_call: TRBJ1-2
v_call: TRBV6-5
cdr3_aa: CASSYSRADGYTF
cdr3_nt: TGTGCCAGCAGTTACTCCAGGGCTGATGGCTACACCTTC

d_call: -
clone_size: -
j_call: TRBJ2-1
v_call: TRBV18
cdr3_aa: CASSSISSTNYNEQFF
cdr3_nt: TGTGCCAGCTCGTCTATTTCTAGTACGAACTACAATGAGCAGTTCTTC

d_call: -
clone_size: -
j_call: TRBJ1-3
v_call: TRBV28
cdr3_aa: CASRQRETGNTIYF
cdr3_nt: TGTGCCAGCCGTCAGCGGGAAACTGGAAACACCATATATTTT

d_call: TRBD2
clone_size: -
j_call: TRBJ2-1
v_call: TRBV4-1
cdr3_aa: CASPRIERVGGVAYNEQFF
cdr3_nt: TGCGCCAGCCCAAGGATAGAGCGCGTGGGGGGGGTCGCCTACAATGAGCAGTTCTTC

d_call: TRBD1
clone_size: -
j_call: TRBJ1-1
v_call: TRBV18
cdr3_aa: CASSPPDRGRGGNTEAFF
cdr3_nt: TGTGCCAGCTCACCACCGGACAGGGGACGGGGGGGGAACACTGAAGCTTTCTTT

d_call: TRBD1
clone_size: few
j_call: TRBJ1-4
v_call: TRBV30
cdr3_aa: CAWRTLGQAEEEKLFF
cdr3_nt: TGTGCCTGGAGGACCCTGGGACAGGCCGAGGAGGAAAAACTGTTTTTT

d_call: -
clone_size: -
j_call: TRBJ2-5
v_call: TRBV15
cdr3_aa: CATSSGPGETQYF
cdr3_nt: TGTGCCACCAGCAGCGGGCCGGGGGAGACCCAGTACTTC

d_call: -
clone_size: -
j_call: TRBJ1-5
v_call: TRBV19
cdr3_aa: CASREEGGNQPQHF
cdr3_nt: TGTGCCAGTCGAGAGGAGGGAGGCAATCAGCCCCAGCATTTT

d_call: -
clone_size: -
j_call: TRBJ2-5
v_call: TRBV2
cdr3_aa: CASSGQLQETQYF
cdr3_nt: TGTGCCAGCAGTGGACAGCTCCAAGAGACCCAGTACTTC

d_call: -
clone_size: -
j_call: TRBJ2-1
v_call: TRBV29-1
cdr3_aa: CSVDPGGGQFF
cdr3_nt: TGCAGCGTTGATCCCGGTGGTGGGCAGTTCTTC

d_call: TRBD2
clone_size: -
j_call: TRBJ2-1
v_call: TRBV7-2
cdr3_aa: CASSGTSGGVSSYNEQFF
cdr3_nt: TGTGCCAGCAGTGGGACTAGCGGGGGGGTGAGCTCCTACAATGAGCAGTTCTTC

d_call: -
clone_size: few
j_call: TRBJ1-3
v_call: TRBV9
cdr3_aa: CASSDGGTSGNTIYF
cdr3_nt: TGTGCCAGCAGCGATGGAGGGACGTCTGGAAACACCATATATTTT

d_call: -
clone_size: -
j_call: TRBJ1-1
v_call: TRBV19
cdr3_aa: CASSTTGWNTEAFF
cdr3_nt: TGTGCCAGTAGTACGACAGGATGGAACACTGAAGCTTTCTTT

d_call: TRBD1
clone_size: -
j_call: TRBJ2-2
v_call: TRBV6-5
cdr3_aa: CASSYQTGVGELFF
cdr3_nt: TGTGCCAGCAGTTACCAGACAGGGGTCGGGGAGCTGTTTTTT

d_call: TRBD1
clone_size: -
j_call: TRBJ2-7
v_call: TRBV10-2
cdr3_aa: CASSNRGPSLHEQYF
cdr3_nt: TGCGCCAGCAGTAACAGGGGGCCGTCTCTGCACGAGCAGTACTTC

d_call: -
clone_size: -
j_call: TRBJ1-2
v_call: TRBV29-1
cdr3_aa: CSVDGVQGDYGYTF
cdr3_nt: TGCAGCGTTGATGGGGTACAGGGTGACTATGGCTACACCTTC

d_call: TRBD1
clone_size: -
j_call: TRBJ2-7
v_call: TRBV18
cdr3_aa: CASSPPRGQGQTYEQYF
cdr3_nt: TGTGCCAGCTCACCACCTCGTGGACAGGGCCAAACCTACGAGCAGTACTTC

d_call: TRBD1
clone_size: -
j_call: TRBJ1-2
v_call: TRBV28
cdr3_aa: CASSQGQGDYGYTF
cdr3_nt: TGTGCCAGCAGTCAAGGACAGGGCGATTATGGCTACACCTTC

d_call: TRBD1
clone_size: -
j_call: TRBJ1-6
v_call: TRBV7-2
cdr3_aa: CASSFFSDRNSPLHF
cdr3_nt: TGTGCCAGCAGCTTCTTCTCGGACAGGAATTCACCCCTCCACTTT

d_call: -
clone_size: many
j_call: TRBJ2-1
v_call: TRBV10-1
cdr3_aa: CASSPSGGSSYNEQFF
cdr3_nt: TGCGCCAGCAGCCCAAGTGGGGGGAGCTCCTACAATGAGCAGTTCTTC

d_call: -
clone_size: -
j_call: TRBJ2-1
v_call: TRBV12-3/TRBV12-4
cdr3_aa: CASSFRRVDEQFF
cdr3_nt: TGTGCCAGCAGTTTCAGACGGGTCGATGAGCAGTTCTTC